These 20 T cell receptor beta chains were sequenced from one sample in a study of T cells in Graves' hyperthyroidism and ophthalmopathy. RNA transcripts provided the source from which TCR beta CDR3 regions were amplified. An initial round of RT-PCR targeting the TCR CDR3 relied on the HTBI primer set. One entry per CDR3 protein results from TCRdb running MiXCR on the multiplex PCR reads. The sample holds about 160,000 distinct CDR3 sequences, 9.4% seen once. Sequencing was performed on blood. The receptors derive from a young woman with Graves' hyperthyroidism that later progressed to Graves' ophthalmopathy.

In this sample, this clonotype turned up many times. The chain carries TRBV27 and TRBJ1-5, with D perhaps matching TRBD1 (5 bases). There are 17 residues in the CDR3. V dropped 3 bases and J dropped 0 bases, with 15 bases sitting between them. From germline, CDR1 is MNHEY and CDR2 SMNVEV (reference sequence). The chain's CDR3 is CASSFTAAGLSNQPQHF. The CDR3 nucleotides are TGTGCCAGCAGTTTTACGGCGGCAGGGCTTAGCAATCAGCCCCAGCATTTT.

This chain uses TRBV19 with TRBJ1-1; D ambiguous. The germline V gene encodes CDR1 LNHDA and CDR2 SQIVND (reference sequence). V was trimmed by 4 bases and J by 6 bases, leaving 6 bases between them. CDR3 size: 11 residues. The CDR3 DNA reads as TGTGCCAGTAGTACTCGGGCTGAAGCTTTCTTT. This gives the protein CASSTRAEAFF.

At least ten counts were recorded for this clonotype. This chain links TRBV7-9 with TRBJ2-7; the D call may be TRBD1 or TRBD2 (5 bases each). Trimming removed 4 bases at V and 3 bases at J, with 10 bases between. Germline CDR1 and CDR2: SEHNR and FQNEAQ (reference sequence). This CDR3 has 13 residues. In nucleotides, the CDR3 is TGTGCCAGCAGCTCCCGGGACGACTACGAGCAGTACTTC. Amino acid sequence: CASSSRDDYEQYF.

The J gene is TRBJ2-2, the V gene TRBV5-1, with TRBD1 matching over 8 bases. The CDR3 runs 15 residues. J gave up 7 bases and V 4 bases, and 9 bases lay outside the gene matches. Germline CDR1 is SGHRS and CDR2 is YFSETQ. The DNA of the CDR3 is TGCGCCAGCAGCGCTGACCAGGGGGCGGTCGGGGAGCTGTTTTTT. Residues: CASSADQGAVGELFF.

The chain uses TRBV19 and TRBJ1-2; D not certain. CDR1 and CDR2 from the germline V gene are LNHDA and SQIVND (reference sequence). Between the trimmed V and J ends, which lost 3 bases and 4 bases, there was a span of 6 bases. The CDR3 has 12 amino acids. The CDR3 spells CASSMRPYGYTF. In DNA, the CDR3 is TGTGCCAGTAGTATGCGGCCCTATGGCTACACCTTC.

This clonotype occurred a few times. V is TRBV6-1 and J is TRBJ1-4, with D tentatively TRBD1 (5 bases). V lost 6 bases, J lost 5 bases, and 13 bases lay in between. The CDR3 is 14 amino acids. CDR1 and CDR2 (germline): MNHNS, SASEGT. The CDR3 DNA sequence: TGTGCCAGCAGGGGGCGAGGTGGCAATGAAAAACTGTTTTTT. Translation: CASRGRGGNEKLFF.

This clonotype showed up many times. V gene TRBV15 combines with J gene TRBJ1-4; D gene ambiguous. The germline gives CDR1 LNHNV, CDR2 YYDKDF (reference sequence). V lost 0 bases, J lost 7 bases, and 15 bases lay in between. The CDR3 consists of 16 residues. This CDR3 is CATSREYPPVGEKLFF. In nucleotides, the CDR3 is TGTGCCACCAGCAGAGAGTACCCTCCCGTTGGTGAAAAACTGTTTTTT. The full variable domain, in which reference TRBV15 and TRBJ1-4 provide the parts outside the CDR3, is DAMVIQNPRYQVTQFGKPVTLSCSQTLNHNVMYWYQQKSSQAPKLLFHYYDKDFNNEADTPDNFQSRRPNTSFCFLDIRSPGLGDTAMYLCATSREYPPVGEKLFFGSGTQLSVL.

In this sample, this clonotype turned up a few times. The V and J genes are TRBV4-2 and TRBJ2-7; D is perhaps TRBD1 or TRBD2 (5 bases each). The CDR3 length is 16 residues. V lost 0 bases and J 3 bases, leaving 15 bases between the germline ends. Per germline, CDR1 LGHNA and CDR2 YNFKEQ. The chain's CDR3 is CASSQDSGTGNYEQYF. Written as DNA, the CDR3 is TGTGCCAGCAGCCAAGATTCCGGGACCGGCAACTACGAGCAGTACTTC.

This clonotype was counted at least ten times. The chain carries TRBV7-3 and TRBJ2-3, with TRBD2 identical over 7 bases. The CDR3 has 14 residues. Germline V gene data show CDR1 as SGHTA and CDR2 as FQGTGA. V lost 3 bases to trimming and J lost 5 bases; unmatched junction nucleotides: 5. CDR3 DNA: TGTGCCAGCAGCTTTAACTCGGGGGGAGATACGCAGTATTTT. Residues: CASSFNSGGDTQYF. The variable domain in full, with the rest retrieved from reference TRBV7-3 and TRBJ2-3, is GAGVSQTPSNKVTEKGKYVELRCDPISGHTALYWYRQSLGQGPEFLIYFQGTGAADDSGLPNDRFFAVRPEGSVSTLKIQRTERGDSAVYLCASSFNSGGDTQYFGPGTRLTVL.

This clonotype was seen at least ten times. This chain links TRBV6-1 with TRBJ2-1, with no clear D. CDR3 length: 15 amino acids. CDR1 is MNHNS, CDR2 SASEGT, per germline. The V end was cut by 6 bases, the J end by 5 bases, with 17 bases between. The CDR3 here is CASSLGPTTNNEQFF. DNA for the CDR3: TGTGCCAGCAGCCTTGGGCCCACCACTAACAATGAGCAGTTCTTC.

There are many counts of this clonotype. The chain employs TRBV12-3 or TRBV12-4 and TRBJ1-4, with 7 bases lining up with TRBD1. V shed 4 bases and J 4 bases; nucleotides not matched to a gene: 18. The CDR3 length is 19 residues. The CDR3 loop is CASSWARFRDRAFNEKLFF. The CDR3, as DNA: TGTGCCAGCAGTTGGGCTCGCTTCCGGGACAGAGCCTTTAATGAAAAACTGTTTTTT.

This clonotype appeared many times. The CDR3 loop is CASSEAGGGADTQYF. The CDR3 DNA is TGTGCCAGCAGTGAAGCGGGAGGGGGGGCAGATACGCAGTATTTT. This chain joins TRBV6-1 and TRBJ2-3; D is possibly TRBD2 (7 bases). Germline V gene data show CDR1 as MNHNS and CDR2 as SASEGT. CDR3 length equals 15 residues. The V end lost 0 bases, the J end lost 4 bases, and 11 bases lay between the germline ends.

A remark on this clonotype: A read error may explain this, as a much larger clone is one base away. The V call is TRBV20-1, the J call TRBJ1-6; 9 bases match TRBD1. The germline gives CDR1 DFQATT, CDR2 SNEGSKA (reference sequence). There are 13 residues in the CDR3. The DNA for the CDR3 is TGCAGTGCTTGGACAGGGGACAATTCACCCTTCCACTTT. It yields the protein CSAWTGDNSPFHF.

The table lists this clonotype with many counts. The CDR3 DNA reads as TGTGCCAGCAGTTCTCCGGGGGTTGGGAATGAGCAGTTCTTC. It codes for CASSSPGVGNEQFF. This rearrangement joins TRBV28 to TRBJ2-1; D is perhaps TRBD2 (6 bases). The V and J ends lost 4 bases and 7 bases respectively, with 14 bases between them. This CDR3 has 14 residues. Germline V CDR1 and CDR2: MDHEN, SYDVKM.

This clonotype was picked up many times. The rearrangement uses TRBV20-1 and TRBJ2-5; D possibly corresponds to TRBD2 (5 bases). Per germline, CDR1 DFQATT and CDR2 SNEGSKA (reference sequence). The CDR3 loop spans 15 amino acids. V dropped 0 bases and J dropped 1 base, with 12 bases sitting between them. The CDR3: CSARDRAGSQETQYF. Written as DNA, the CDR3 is TGCAGTGCTAGAGATAGGGCGGGTAGCCAAGAGACCCAGTACTTC.

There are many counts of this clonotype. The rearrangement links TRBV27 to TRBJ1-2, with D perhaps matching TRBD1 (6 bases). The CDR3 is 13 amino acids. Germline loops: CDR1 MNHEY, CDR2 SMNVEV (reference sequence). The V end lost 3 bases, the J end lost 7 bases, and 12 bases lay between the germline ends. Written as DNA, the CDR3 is TGTGCCAGCAGTTTTAGGGGGTTCGCTGGCTACACCTTC. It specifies CASSFRGFAGYTF.

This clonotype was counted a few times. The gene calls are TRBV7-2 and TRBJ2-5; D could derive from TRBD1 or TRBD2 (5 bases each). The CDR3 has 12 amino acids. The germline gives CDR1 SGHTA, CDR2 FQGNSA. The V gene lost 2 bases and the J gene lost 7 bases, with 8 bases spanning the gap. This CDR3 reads CASSLTGRTQYF. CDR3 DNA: TGTGCCAGCAGCTTAACGGGGCGGACCCAGTACTTC.

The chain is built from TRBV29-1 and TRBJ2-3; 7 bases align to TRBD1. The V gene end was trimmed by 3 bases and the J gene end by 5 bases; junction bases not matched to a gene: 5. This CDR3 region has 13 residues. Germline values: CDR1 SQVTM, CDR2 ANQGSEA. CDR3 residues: CSVDNRGIDTQYF. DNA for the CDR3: TGCAGCGTTGACAACAGGGGAATAGATACGCAGTATTTT.

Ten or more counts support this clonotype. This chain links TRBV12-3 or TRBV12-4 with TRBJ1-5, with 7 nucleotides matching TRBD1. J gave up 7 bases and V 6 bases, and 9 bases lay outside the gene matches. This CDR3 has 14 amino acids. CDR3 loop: CASRLTGNNQPQHF. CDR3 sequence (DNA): TGTGCCAGCAGACTGACAGGGAATAACCAGCCCCAGCATTTT.

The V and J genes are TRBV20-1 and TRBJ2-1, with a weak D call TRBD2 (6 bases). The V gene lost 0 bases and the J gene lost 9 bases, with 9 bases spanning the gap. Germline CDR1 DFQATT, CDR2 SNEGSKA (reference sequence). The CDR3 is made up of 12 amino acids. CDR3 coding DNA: TGCAGTGCTAGAGACGGGGGAGGTGAGCAGTTCTTC. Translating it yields CSARDGGGEQFF.